These 19 T cell receptor beta chains share one sample of origin, sequenced in a study of technical replicates of blood from several donors. Data came from immunoSEQ multiplex PCR; TCRdb stores just in-frame clones and leaves some out. The table includes roughly 69,000 clones, around 87% detected once. The material sequenced was PBMCs. The receptors were sampled from a human donor in good health. Some clones in this sample may be carry-over from other donors' samples.

The V and J genes are TRBV12-5 and TRBJ2-3; D is ambiguous. The germline CDR1 and CDR2 sequences are LGHNT and FRNRAP. Trimming removed 3 bases at V and 1 base at J, with 5 bases between. The CDR3 loop spans 13 amino acids. CDR3 amino acids: CASGLTGTDTQYF. As DNA, the CDR3 is TGTGCTAGTGGTTTAACTGGCACAGATACGCAGTATTTT.

This clone was observed a few times. The chain carries TRBV14 and TRBJ1-1; TRBD1 aligns across 7 bases. The CDR3 is 16 residues long. Germline V gene lookup returns CDR1 SGHDN and CDR2 FVKESK. V was clipped by 1 base and J by 6 bases; unmatched bases: 11. The CDR3 loop is CASSQGSSQGQAEAFF. The CDR3 bases are TGTGCCAGCAGCCAAGGATCGTCCCAAGGACAGGCTGAAGCTTTCTTT.

This chain uses TRBV4-3 with TRBJ1-2; D is unresolved. The V end was cut by 0 bases, the J end by 11 bases, with 7 bases between. This CDR3 region has 11 residues. Germline-derived CDR1 and CDR2 are LGHNA and YSLEER. The CDR3 spells CASSQEDNYTF. In nucleotides, the CDR3 is TGCGCCAGCAGCCAAGAAGACAATTACACCTTC.

The chain recombines TRBV11-2 with TRBJ1-2; 11 bases match TRBD1. Trimming removed 5 bases from V and 3 bases from J; junction bases left unmatched: 2. CDR1 SGHAT and CDR2 FQNNGV come from the germline V gene. CDR3 size: 14 residues. The CDR3 protein is CASSRDRGDYGYTF. In DNA form, the CDR3 reads TGTGCCAGCAGCAGGGACAGGGGGGACTATGGCTACACCTTC.

J is TRBJ2-3 and V is TRBV30, with D perhaps matching TRBD2 (5 bases). Trimming shortened V by 0 bases and J by 2 bases, and 9 bases separated the two germline ends. CDR3 length: 14 residues. Germline assignment: CDR1 GTSNPN and CDR2 SVGIG (reference sequence). The CDR3 region has the DNA TGTGCCTGGAGTGTAGTTCGGGACACAGATACGCAGTATTTT. It encodes CAWSVVRDTDTQYF.

This chain connects TRBV30 to TRBJ1-1, with D uncertain. This CDR3 has 14 amino acids. In germline, CDR1 is GTSNPN, CDR2 SVGIG (reference sequence). Trimming took off 3 bases at V and 11 bases at J, with 22 bases between the two ends. This CDR3 reads CAWSYNTPARWAFF. In nucleotides, the CDR3 is TGTGCCTGGAGCTATAACACGCCTGCGCGGTGGGCTTTCTTT.

This clone was seen only a few times. J is TRBJ1-2 and V is TRBV4-2, with D tentatively TRBD1 (6 bases). The CDR3 is 15 amino acids. V shed 0 bases and J shed 6 bases, with 14 bases lying between them. CDR1 and CDR2 from the germline V gene are LGHNA and YNFKEQ. The CDR3 region has the DNA TGTGCCAGCAGCCAAGAAGTCGGCAGGGGAGATGGCTACACCTTC. Its protein product is CASSQEVGRGDGYTF.

This clone was detected many times. V is TRBV4-3 and J is TRBJ1-2; D remains ambiguous. The CDR3 contains 14 residues. Looked up from germline, CDR1 is LGHNA and CDR2 is YSLEER. V shed 4 bases and J shed 4 bases, with 13 bases lying between them. The CDR3 sequence is CASSPLGRAYGYTF. In DNA, the CDR3 is TGCGCCAGCAGCCCCTTGGGGAGGGCCTATGGCTACACCTTC.

This clone was recorded only once. The CDR3 spells CASSPKLRGSYNEQFF. DNA of the CDR3: TGTGCCAGCAGTCCTAAACTCAGGGGTTCCTACAATGAGCAGTTCTTC. The J gene is TRBJ2-1, the V gene TRBV25-1; TRBD1 is a possible D gene (6 bases). Trimming removed 5 bases from V and 1 base from J, with 15 bases in between. CDR1 and CDR2 (germline): MGHDK, SYGVNS. The CDR3 runs 16 residues.

V is TRBV7-8 and J is TRBJ2-7; 7 bases fit TRBD2. V gave up 4 bases and J gave up 0 bases; unmatched junction bases: 3. This CDR3 spans 14 amino acids. Germline V CDR1 and CDR2: SGHVS, FQNEAQ. The CDR3 DNA sequence: TGTGCCAGCAGCTCCCGGGACTACTCCTACGAGCAGTACTTC. The encoded protein is CASSSRDYSYEQYF.

The CDR3, as DNA: TGTGCCAGCAGCTTAAAGGGGCTCGAGCAGTACTTC. Protein sequence: CASSLKGLEQYF. This chain joins TRBV7-9 and TRBJ2-7; TRBD1 might be the D (5 bases). Germline assignment: CDR1 SEHNR and CDR2 FQNEAQ (reference sequence). Trimming pared 2 bases from V and 6 bases from J, leaving 8 bases between. This CDR3 is built from 12 residues.

This clone was counted a single time. The rearrangement uses TRBV6-5 and TRBJ1-2; 10 bases fit TRBD1. The CDR3 extends over 16 amino acids. From germline, CDR1 is MNHEY and CDR2 SVGAGI. J gave up 2 bases and V 0 bases, and 3 bases lay outside the gene matches. The CDR3 reads CASSYSMGQGNYGYTF. CDR3 bases: TGTGCCAGCAGTTACTCGATGGGACAGGGGAACTATGGCTACACCTTC.

The rearrangement links TRBV19 to TRBJ1-1, with 10 bases aligning to TRBD1. Losses at the gene ends were 7 bases for V and 5 bases for J; bases not matched to a gene: 7. Germline values: CDR1 LNHDA, CDR2 SQIVND (reference sequence). The CDR3 has 14 amino acids. CDR3: CASITGQGYTEAFF. The CDR3 DNA is TGTGCCAGTATCACGGGACAGGGGTATACTGAAGCTTTCTTT.

The chain carries TRBV29-1 and TRBJ2-5; 8 nucleotides line up with TRBD2. The CDR3 spans 14 residues. Germline assignment: CDR1 SQVTM and CDR2 ANQGSEA. The junction had 9 bases not matched to a gene; V was cut back by 7 bases and J by 2 bases. DNA of the CDR3: TGCAGCGCCAGGAGGTCTAGCGGGCAAGAGACCCAGTACTTC. Protein product: CSARRSSGQETQYF.

In its sample, this clone was seen once. This chain links TRBV13 with TRBJ1-1; possible D gene TRBD1, 6 bases. This CDR3 has 18 amino acids. Germline CDR1 reads PRHDT; CDR2 reads FYEKMQ (reference sequence). V dropped 5 bases and J dropped 5 bases, with 27 bases sitting between them. The CDR3 DNA reads as TGTGCCAGCAGCCAAGGGGTGAGGGGGGCGGGAGTTTGGACTGAAGCTTTCTTT. This translates into CASSQGVRGAGVWTEAFF.

V is TRBV29-1 and J is TRBJ2-5; maybe TRBD1 (5 bases). CDR1 is SQVTM and CDR2 is ANQGSEA in the germline V gene. CDR3 length: 13 residues. The ends were cut back, 4 bases at V and 3 bases at J, with 12 bases in the middle. CDR3 amino acids: CSVVQGTEETQYF. The CDR3 region has the DNA TGCAGCGTTGTCCAGGGAACTGAAGAGACCCAGTACTTC.

V gene TRBV5-5 combines with J gene TRBJ2-7, with D perhaps matching TRBD1 (6 bases). Trimming stripped 4 bases from V and 3 bases from J, with 14 bases between. The CDR3 is 14 residues long. The germline CDR1 and CDR2 sequences are SGHKS and YYEKEE (reference sequence). Here the CDR3 DNA reads TGTGCCAGCAGCGAGACTACAGGGAACTACGAGCAGTACTTC. Its protein is CASSETTGNYEQYF.

The CDR3 loop reads CASSQREATNEQFF. The CDR3 coding sequence is TGCGCCAGCAGCCAAAGGGAGGCGACGAATGAGCAGTTCTTC. This chain connects TRBV4-3 to TRBJ2-1; a possible D gene is TRBD2 (6 bases). Trimming removed 2 bases from V and 7 bases from J, with 12 bases in between. Germline V gene lookup returns CDR1 LGHNA and CDR2 YSLEER. The CDR3 has 14 amino acids.

The chain combines TRBV11-2 with TRBJ2-3; TRBD2 aligns across 7 bases. The germline V gene has CDR1 SGHAT and CDR2 FQNNGV. Trimming removed 2 bases from V and 4 bases from J; junction bases left unmatched: 12. CDR3 length: 17 amino acids. The CDR3 here is CASSLQSGGSFSDTQYF. The CDR3 nucleotides are TGTGCCAGCAGCTTACAGAGTGGCGGGAGTTTCTCAGATACGCAGTATTTT. Complete variable domain (other parts from reference TRBV11-2 and TRBJ2-3): EAGVAQSPRYKIIEKRQSVAFWCNPISGHATLYWYQQILGQGPKLLIQFQNNGVVDDSQLPKDRFSAERLKGVDSTLKIQPAKLEDSAVYLCASSLQSGGSFSDTQYFGPGTRLTVL.